These 30 T cell receptor beta chains came from one sample sequenced in a study of cytomegalovirus exposure and HLA in healthy donors. Primers for the PCR totalled 60 Vbeta and 13 Jbeta. Sequencing was performed with immunoSEQ multiplex PCR; in TCRdb, only in-frame clones are kept and a portion is missing. Among about 98,000 clones listed, around 67% were seen once. The sample comprised PBMCs. The receptors were gathered from a man aged 45-65 years in good health and CMV-seronegative.

The chain has TRBV2 and TRBJ2-6, with unresolved D. The CDR3 is 14 amino acids. Per the germline V gene, CDR1 is SNHLY and CDR2 is FYNNEI. The V end lost 4 bases, the J end lost 3 bases, and 7 bases lay between the germline ends. The CDR3 DNA sequence: TGTGCCAGCAGTGTCCGGAGTGGGGCCAACGTCCTGACTTTC. Translation: CASSVRSGANVLTF.

This sequence joins TRBV7-2 and TRBJ2-1; 8 positions agree with TRBD2. Germline V gene data show CDR1 as SGHTA and CDR2 as FQGNSA. V was clipped by 2 bases and J by 2 bases; unmatched bases: 2. CDR3 size: 15 residues. The CDR3: CASSLRGGTYNEQFF. Here the CDR3 DNA reads TGTGCCAGCAGCTTACGGGGGGGGACCTACAATGAGCAGTTCTTC.

The sample holds a few counts of this clone. The rearrangement joins TRBV13 to TRBJ2-7; 7 bases agree with TRBD1. V lost 4 bases and J lost 6; bases outside the gene matches: 6. Germline V gives CDR1 PRHDT, CDR2 FYEKMQ (reference sequence). There are 13 residues in the CDR3. The CDR3 coding sequence is TGTGCCAGCAGCTCCAGGGGGTCGACCGAGCAGTACTTC. It codes for CASSSRGSTEQYF.

The genes are TRBV5-1 and TRBJ1-1; unclear D gene. Germline lookup yields CDR1 SGHRS and CDR2 YFSETQ. This CDR3 region has 15 residues. The V end lost 2 bases, the J end lost 1 base, and 12 bases lay between the germline ends. CDR3: CASSFEGMRNTEAFF. CDR3 DNA: TGCGCCAGCAGCTTCGAGGGTATGAGGAACACTGAAGCTTTCTTT. Full variable domain (outside the CDR3, taken from reference TRBV5-1 and TRBJ1-1): KAGVTQTPRYLIKTRGQQVTLSCSPISGHRSVSWYQQTPGQGLQFLFEYFSETQRNKGNFPGRFSGRQFSNSRSEMNVSTLELGDSALYLCASSFEGMRNTEAFFGQGTRLTVV.

This clone was counted only a few times. This CDR3 is CASSTSGRAPNEQFF. The CDR3 region has the DNA TGTGCCAGTAGTACTAGCGGGAGGGCTCCCAATGAGCAGTTCTTC. V and J are TRBV19 and TRBJ2-1; 12 bases agree with TRBD2. V was pared by 4 bases and J by 6 bases, with 4 bases of the junction left unmatched. The CDR3 covers 15 residues. Germline V CDR1 and CDR2: LNHDA, SQIVND (reference sequence). The variable domain in full, completed from reference TRBV19 and TRBJ2-1, reads DGGITQSPKYLFRKEGQNVTLSCEQNLNHDAMYWYRQDPGQGLRLIYYSQIVNDFQKGDIAEGYSVSREKKESFPLTVTSAQKNPTAFYLCASSTSGRAPNEQFFGPGTRLTVL.

This chain connects TRBV7-9 to TRBJ2-7; D not resolved. The germline V and J ends were trimmed by 1 base and 3 bases, with 10 bases remaining between them. The CDR3 covers 14 residues. Germline lookup yields CDR1 SEHNR and CDR2 FQNEAQ (reference sequence). The CDR3 DNA reads as TGTGCCAGCAGCTTAGACCCAGCAGGCTACGAGCAGTACTTC. Translation gives CASSLDPAGYEQYF.

V is TRBV5-1 and J is TRBJ1-1, with 7 bases lining up with TRBD1. The CDR3 length is 15 residues. V shed 2 bases, J shed 3 bases, and the junction held 7 bases outside the gene matches. Germline V gene sequence: CDR1 SGHRS, CDR2 YFSETQ. This CDR3 reads CASSFGQALDTEAFF. CDR3 sequence (DNA): TGCGCCAGCAGCTTTGGACAGGCTCTTGACACTGAAGCTTTCTTT. The whole variable domain, filled in from reference TRBV5-1 and TRBJ1-1, reads KAGVTQTPRYLIKTRGQQVTLSCSPISGHRSVSWYQQTPGQGLQFLFEYFSETQRNKGNFPGRFSGRQFSNSRSEMNVSTLELGDSALYLCASSFGQALDTEAFFGQGTRLTVV.

V gene TRBV6-1 combines with J gene TRBJ2-7; 8 bases align to TRBD1. Germline CDR1 reads MNHNS; CDR2 reads SASEGT. CDR3 size: 15 residues. The trim removed 6 bases at V and 7 bases at J, leaving 14 bases unmatched. The CDR3 protein is CASRRGVGQGREQYF. Written as DNA, the CDR3 is TGTGCCAGCAGACGAGGAGTAGGACAGGGACGGGAGCAGTACTTC.

CDR3 sequence (DNA): TGTGCCAGCAAATTCGTTGGGGACAGGGCGGCAGATACGCAGTATTTT. Protein sequence: CASKFVGDRAADTQYF. The chain carries TRBV27 and TRBJ2-3, with 9 bases that match TRBD1. The CDR3 is made up of 16 amino acids. Losses at the gene ends were 7 bases for V and 4 bases for J; bases not matched to a gene: 12. Germline V gives CDR1 MNHEY, CDR2 SMNVEV (reference sequence).

This clone was seen only a few times. V gene TRBV9 combines with J gene TRBJ1-5; D may be TRBD1 (6 bases). V lost 4 bases and J lost 6, with 20 bases in between. CDR3 length: 16 amino acids. CDR1 SGDLS and CDR2 YYNGEE come from the germline V gene. The CDR3: CASSFGDTLRGQPQHF. The CDR3 DNA is TGTGCCAGCAGCTTCGGGGACACGCTACGGGGTCAGCCCCAGCATTTT. The variable domain in full, with the rest retrieved from reference TRBV9 and TRBJ1-5, is DSGVTQTPKHLITATGQRVTLRCSPRSGDLSVYWYQQSLDQGLQFLIQYYNGEERAKGNILERFSAQQFPDLHSELNLSSLELGDSALYFCASSFGDTLRGQPQHFGDGTRLSIL.

This clone was recorded a few times. The chain is built from TRBV5-1 and TRBJ2-7, with TRBD1 matching 10 bases. The V gene's germline CDR1 is SGHRS and CDR2 YFSETQ. Germline trimming cut 6 bases from V and 4 bases from J; bases unmatched to any gene: 13. The CDR3 covers 16 residues. The CDR3 sequence is CASNLQAGQGEYEQYF. The CDR3 region has the DNA TGCGCCAGCAACCTTCAGGCTGGACAGGGGGAATACGAGCAGTACTTC.

J is TRBJ2-7 and V is TRBV25-1, with a tentative D call TRBD2 (6 bases). The CDR3 extends over 15 amino acids. Germline V gene sequence: CDR1 MGHDK, CDR2 SYGVNS. V lost 4 bases and J 4 bases, leaving 17 bases between the germline ends. DNA for the CDR3: TGTGCCAGCAGTGGGGAAGGGCGGAGGGTATACGAGCAGTACTTC. It codes for CASSGEGRRVYEQYF.

Turning to this clone: Within the sample, other DNA sequences also encode this same CDR3. The V gene is TRBV7-9, the J gene TRBJ1-5, with D unclear. The CDR3 length is 12 residues. The germline gives CDR1 SEHNR, CDR2 FQNEAQ (reference sequence). Between the trimmed V and J ends, which lost 9 bases and 0 bases, there was a span of 6 bases. The CDR3 sequence is CASQDSNQPQHF. The CDR3 region has the DNA TGTGCCAGTCAGGATAGCAATCAGCCCCAGCATTTT.

The V gene is TRBV4-2, the J gene TRBJ2-7; perhaps TRBD1 as D (6 bases). Germline lookup yields CDR1 LGHNA and CDR2 YNFKEQ. The CDR3 has 11 amino acids. Deletions cut 1 base from V and 10 bases from J, with 8 bases between. CDR3 residues: CASSQGTVQYF. DNA for the CDR3: TGTGCCAGCAGCCAAGGGACAGTACAGTACTTC.

J is TRBJ1-1 and V is TRBV27; unclear D gene. CDR3 length: 13 residues. Germline V gene lookup returns CDR1 MNHEY and CDR2 SMNVEV (reference sequence). Trimming shortened V by 3 bases and J by 1 base, and 6 bases separated the two germline ends. The CDR3 sequence: CASSFGQNTEAFF. The DNA of the CDR3 is TGTGCCAGCAGTTTTGGGCAGAACACTGAAGCTTTCTTT.

The rearrangement joins TRBV18 to TRBJ2-1, with TRBD1 matching 7 bases. V was pared by 2 bases and J by 10 bases, with 8 bases of the junction left unmatched. This CDR3 has 14 residues. Per the germline V gene, CDR1 is KGHSH and CDR2 is LQKENI. The CDR3 coding sequence is TGTGCCAGCTCACCAGGGACAGTGGCTGGGGAGCAGTTCTTC. Translated, it gives CASSPGTVAGEQFF.

This clone occurred a few times. The V gene is TRBV6-5, the J gene TRBJ1-1; no reliable D call. Germline V CDR1 and CDR2: MNHEY, SVGAGI. V lost 7 bases and J lost 1, with 10 bases in between. The CDR3 is 13 amino acids. The CDR3: CASNPGSNTEAFF. DNA of the CDR3: TGTGCCAGCAATCCGGGGTCGAACACTGAAGCTTTCTTT.

The table lists this clone with a count of one. The J gene is TRBJ1-1, the V gene TRBV6-5; 8 nucleotides align to TRBD1. The V gene's germline CDR1 is MNHEY and CDR2 SVGAGI. The CDR3 loop spans 12 amino acids. Trimming at V came to 10 bases and at J to 3 bases, leaving 4 bases not matched to a gene. CDR3 region: CATQTGDTEAFF. The CDR3 nucleotides are TGTGCCACCCAGACAGGGGACACTGAAGCTTTCTTT.

The rearrangement links TRBV5-8 to TRBJ2-5, with 13 bases fitting TRBD2. The germline gives CDR1 SGHTS, CDR2 YDEGEE. V shed 2 bases, J shed 4 bases, and the junction held 8 bases outside the gene matches. This CDR3 contains 17 residues. CDR3 amino acids: CASSFAGTSGVIETQYF. In nucleotides, the CDR3 is TGTGCCAGCAGCTTTGCCGGGACTAGCGGGGTAATAGAGACCCAGTACTTC.

DNA of the CDR3: TGCAGTGCTACGGAGAATGAAAAACTGTTTTTT. Protein sequence: CSATENEKLFF. The genes are TRBV20-1 and TRBJ1-4; D is unclear. V was clipped by 4 bases and J by 5 bases, with 5 bases between them. The CDR3 spans 11 residues. Germline CDR1 DFQATT, CDR2 SNEGSKA (reference sequence).

The chain recombines TRBV13 with TRBJ2-3; 8 bases are a match to TRBD2. Germline CDR1 is PRHDT and CDR2 is FYEKMQ (reference sequence). The CDR3 runs 15 residues. Trimming cost V 3 bases and J 0 bases; bases outside gene matches: 2. The CDR3 region is CASSFGGRSTDTQYF. CDR3 DNA: TGTGCCAGCAGCTTCGGCGGGAGGAGCACAGATACGCAGTATTTT.

This clone was counted only a few times. Mismatch with germline at one junction end may stem from a read error. J is TRBJ2-1 and V is TRBV7-9; the D gene is possibly TRBD2 (6 bases). CDR3 size: 15 residues. CDR1 is SEHNR and CDR2 is FQNEAQ in the germline V gene (reference sequence). As DNA, the CDR3 is TGTTCCAGCAGCTTTCTCCTAGCGTCTTACAATGAGCAGTTCTTC. It encodes CSSSFLLASYNEQFF.

V gene TRBV6-5 combines with J gene TRBJ1-5, with D maybe TRBD1 (6 bases). The V gene lost 6 bases and the J gene lost 4 bases, with 13 bases spanning the gap. Germline CDR1 reads MNHEY; CDR2 reads SVGAGI. This CDR3 has 14 amino acids. The CDR3 here is CASRNRAPNQPQHF. The CDR3 DNA reads as TGTGCCAGCAGAAACAGGGCCCCTAATCAGCCCCAGCATTTT.

The chain employs TRBV7-3 and TRBJ2-2; 7 bases are a match to TRBD2. Germline CDR1 SGHTA, CDR2 FQGTGA. This CDR3 region has 15 residues. With 5 bases clipped from V and 5 bases from J, the junction kept 8 bases outside the gene matches. CDR3 nucleotide sequence: TGTGCCAGCAGCACTAGCGCCGGAGGGACCGGGGAGCTGTTTTTT. It yields the protein CASSTSAGGTGELFF.

The genes are TRBV18 and TRBJ2-7; the D gene is possibly TRBD2 (6 bases). In germline, CDR1 is KGHSH, CDR2 LQKENI. V was clipped by 3 bases and J by 4 bases, with 13 bases between them. The CDR3 extends over 14 amino acids. This chain's CDR3 is CASSPEAGTYEQYF. In DNA, the CDR3 is TGTGCCAGCTCACCCGAGGCAGGGACTTACGAGCAGTACTTC.

The genes are TRBV15 and TRBJ1-1; TRBD1 matches 9 bases. This CDR3 contains 15 residues. After removal of 5 bases from V and 5 bases from J, the junction contained 9 bases not matched to a gene. Germline V gives CDR1 LNHNV, CDR2 YYDKDF (reference sequence). The CDR3 loop is CATSSGQGLWTEAFF. The CDR3, as DNA: TGTGCCACCAGCTCGGGACAGGGTTTATGGACTGAAGCTTTCTTT.

This clone was counted only a few times. The rearrangement joins TRBV18 to TRBJ2-7; D might be TRBD1 (6 bases). The V end lost 3 bases, the J end lost 1 base, and 10 bases lay between the germline ends. CDR1 is KGHSH and CDR2 is LQKENI in the germline V gene. The CDR3 covers 14 residues. CDR3 sequence (DNA): TGTGCCAGCTCACCGGAGACAGGATCCTACGAGCAGTACTTC. Its translation: CASSPETGSYEQYF.

V usage is TRBV6-1 and J usage is TRBJ1-5; the D is unclear. Germline CDR1 MNHNS, CDR2 SASEGT. The CDR3 sequence is 13 residues long. The ends were cut back, 8 bases at V and 3 bases at J, with 11 bases in the middle. This CDR3 is CASGERLNQPQHF. CDR3 bases: TGTGCCAGCGGGGAGAGACTCAATCAGCCCCAGCATTTT.

The table lists this clone with a few counts. The V call is TRBV27, the J call TRBJ2-7; 9 nucleotides match TRBD1. The CDR3 spans 16 residues. With V trimmed by 10 bases and J by 5 bases, 18 bases remained unmatched. Germline CDR1 reads MNHEY; CDR2 reads SMNVEV (reference sequence). DNA for the CDR3: TGTGCCACGAACCCCGGAACCGGGACAGGGTCGGACGAGCAGTACTTC. Amino acid sequence: CATNPGTGTGSDEQYF.

The chain links TRBV7-9 to TRBJ2-3; 10 bases fit TRBD2. The ends lost 7 bases at V and 2 bases at J; junction bases unmatched: 6. The CDR3 is made up of 15 amino acids. Germline V gene lookup returns CDR1 SEHNR and CDR2 FQNEAQ (reference sequence). The CDR3 sequence is CASTLAGVNTDTQYF. The DNA of the CDR3 is TGTGCCAGCACCCTAGCGGGAGTAAACACAGATACGCAGTATTTT.